The 3 T cell receptor beta chains below all came from one sample that was sequenced in a study of shared clonotypes between healthy human individuals. Data came from immunoSEQ multiplex PCR; TCRdb stores just in-frame clones and leaves some out. The top ten hold roughly 36% of the sample, which has about 690,000 clones, around 91% seen once. Sequenced input: memory CD8+ T cells from PBMCs. Documented subset: CD45RO+ cells pooled with CCR7-negative TemRA cells. These receptors all come from a young man in good health. Some clones in this sample may be carry-over from other donors' samples.

V is TRBV11-2 and J is TRBJ2-1; 9 bases fit TRBD1. This CDR3 comprises 14 residues. V lost 6 bases and J lost 4; bases outside the gene matches: 4. CDR1 is SGHAT and CDR2 is FQNNGV in the germline V gene. In DNA form, the CDR3 reads TGTGCCAGCAGTTCAGACAGGGGGTACAATGAGCAGTTCTTC. Protein: CASSSDRGYNEQFF. Together with reference TRBV11-2 and TRBJ2-1, the CDR3 gives the full variable domain: EAGVAQSPRYKIIEKRQSVAFWCNPISGHATLYWYQQILGQGPKLLIQFQNNGVVDDSQLPKDRFSAERLKGVDSTLKIQPAKLEDSAVYLCASSSDRGYNEQFFGPGTRLTVL.

V and J are TRBV5-1 and TRBJ2-7; no clear D gene. V gave up 0 bases and J gave up 5 bases, with 12 bases separating them. CDR1 and CDR2 (germline): SGHRS, YFSETQ. The CDR3 is 14 amino acids. CDR3 in DNA: TGCGCCAGCAGCTTGGCGGGCAGTTCCAACGAGCAGTACTTC. Translated, it gives CASSLAGSSNEQYF.

The chain links TRBV10-1 to TRBJ1-5, with D tentatively TRBD1 (5 bases). CDR1 and CDR2 from the germline V gene are WNHNN and SYGVQD (reference sequence). V lost 6 bases, J lost 1 base, and 13 bases lay in between. The CDR3 covers 15 residues. As DNA, the CDR3 is TGCGCCAGCAGCGCTAAAGGGACCAGCAATCAGCCCCAGCATTTT. Translated: CASSAKGTSNQPQHF.